These T cell receptor beta chains were read from a single sample in a study of long-term antiretroviral therapy in people with HIV. Generated by immunoSEQ multiplex PCR, the TCRdb table keeps only in-frame clones and is missing some. The data show 30,000 to 40,000 clones, with around 74% seen just once and 3% to 4% held by the top ten. The sample here was unsorted PBMCs, taken 3 years after starting antiretroviral therapy. The receptors were gathered from a man in his forties or fifties with HIV. The CDR3 runs from the conserved cysteine through the conserved F or W. A D gene is named only where the DNA matches it firmly. For some rows the clone size is stated as once, few or many, or as a class when expanded; others skip it.

abundance,j_gene,d_gene,v_gene,CDR3aa,CDR3nt
-,TRBJ2-2,-,TRBV6-1,CASTGTINTGELFF,TGTGCCAGCACGGGGACAATAAACACCGGGGAGCTGTTTTTT
-,TRBJ1-6,TRBD1,TRBV5-1,CASSRQGSSSYNSPLHF,TGCGCCAGCAGCCGACAGGGTTCTAGCTCCTATAATTCACCCCTCCACTTT
-,TRBJ2-1,-,TRBV5-1,CASCGGLHEQFF,TGCGCCAGCTGTGGGGGGCTACATGAGCAGTTCTTC
-,TRBJ2-3,TRBD2,TRBV19,CASSIPGLANTQYF,TGTGCCAGTAGTATACCGGGACTAGCGAATACGCAGTATTTT
few,TRBJ1-2,-,TRBV19,CASQAGYGYTF,TGTGCCAGCCAGGCCGGCTATGGCTACACCTTC
-,TRBJ1-4,-,TRBV2,CASSLEGEKLFF,TGTGCCAGCAGTCTGGAGGGGGAAAAACTGTTTTTT
-,TRBJ1-5,-,TRBV6-1,CASSEQGNNQPQHF,TGTGCCAGCAGTGAACAGGGAAACAATCAGCCCCAGCATTTT
-,TRBJ2-3,-,TRBV7-2,CASSPDRKRRTDTQYF,TGTGCCAGCAGCCCGGACCGAAAGAGGCGCACAGATACGCAGTATTTT
-,TRBJ2-5,-,TRBV19,CASSMGREETQYF,TGTGCCAGTAGTATGGGCCGGGAAGAGACCCAGTACTTC
-,TRBJ2-7,-,TRBV7-2,CASSFGRDLAYEQYF,TGTGCCAGCAGCTTCGGACGGGATCTGGCCTACGAGCAGTACTTC
-,TRBJ2-7,-,TRBV28,CASSRNWGGAYEQYF,TGTGCCAGCAGCCGGAATTGGGGCGGGGCCTACGAGCAGTACTTC
-,TRBJ1-4,-,TRBV7-9,CASSWDVEKLFF,TGTGCCAGCAGCTGGGACGTTGAAAAACTGTTTTTT
-,TRBJ2-7,TRBD2,TRBV19,CASSISGSLYEQYF,TGTGCCAGTAGTATTAGCGGGAGCTTGTACGAGCAGTACTTC
-,TRBJ1-6,-,TRBV28,CASSSQFREVNSPLHF,TGTGCCAGCAGTTCGCAGTTCCGAGAGGTTAATTCACCCCTCCACTTT
-,TRBJ2-2,-,TRBV5-1,CASSPDRFTRELFF,TGCGCCAGCAGCCCCGACCGGTTCACCAGGGAGCTGTTTTTT
-,TRBJ1-1,-,TRBV6-6,CASSHPVGDAFF,TGTGCCAGCAGTCACCCCGTTGGGGATGCTTTCTTT
-,TRBJ2-3,-,TRBV6-6,CASSYMRADTQYF,TGTGCCAGCAGTTACATGCGGGCGGATACGCAGTATTTT
-,TRBJ2-7,TRBD1,TRBV5-4,CASSMGQGARIPYEQYF,TGTGCCAGCAGCATGGGACAGGGGGCGCGAATCCCCTACGAGCAGTACTTC
-,TRBJ1-2,-,TRBV7-9,CASSLLGDYYGYTF,TGTGCCAGCAGCTTACTGGGGGACTACTATGGCTACACCTTC
-,TRBJ2-3,TRBD1,TRBV12-5,CAIRDRGLTDTQYF,TGTGCTATCCGAGACAGGGGCCTCACAGATACGCAGTATTTT
-,TRBJ2-3,TRBD2,TRBV4-3,CASSHPRGSGGASTDTQYF,TGCGCCAGCAGCCACCCCCGGGGTAGCGGGGGGGCTAGCACAGATACGCAGTATTTT